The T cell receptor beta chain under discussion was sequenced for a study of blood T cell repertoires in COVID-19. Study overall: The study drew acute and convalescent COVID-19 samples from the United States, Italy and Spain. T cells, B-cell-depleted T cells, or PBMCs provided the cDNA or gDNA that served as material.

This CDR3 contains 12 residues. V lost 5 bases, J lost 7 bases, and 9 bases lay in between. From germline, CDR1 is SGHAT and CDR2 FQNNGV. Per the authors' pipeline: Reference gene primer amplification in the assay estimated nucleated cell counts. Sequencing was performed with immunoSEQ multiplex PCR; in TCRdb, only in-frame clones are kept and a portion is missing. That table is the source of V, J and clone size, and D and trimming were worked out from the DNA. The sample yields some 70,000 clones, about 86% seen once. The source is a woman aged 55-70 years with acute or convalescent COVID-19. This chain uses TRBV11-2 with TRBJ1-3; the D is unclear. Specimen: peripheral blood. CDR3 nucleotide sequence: TGTGCCAGCAGCCAAGGGAGGAACACCATATATTTT. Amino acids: CASSQGRNTIYF.